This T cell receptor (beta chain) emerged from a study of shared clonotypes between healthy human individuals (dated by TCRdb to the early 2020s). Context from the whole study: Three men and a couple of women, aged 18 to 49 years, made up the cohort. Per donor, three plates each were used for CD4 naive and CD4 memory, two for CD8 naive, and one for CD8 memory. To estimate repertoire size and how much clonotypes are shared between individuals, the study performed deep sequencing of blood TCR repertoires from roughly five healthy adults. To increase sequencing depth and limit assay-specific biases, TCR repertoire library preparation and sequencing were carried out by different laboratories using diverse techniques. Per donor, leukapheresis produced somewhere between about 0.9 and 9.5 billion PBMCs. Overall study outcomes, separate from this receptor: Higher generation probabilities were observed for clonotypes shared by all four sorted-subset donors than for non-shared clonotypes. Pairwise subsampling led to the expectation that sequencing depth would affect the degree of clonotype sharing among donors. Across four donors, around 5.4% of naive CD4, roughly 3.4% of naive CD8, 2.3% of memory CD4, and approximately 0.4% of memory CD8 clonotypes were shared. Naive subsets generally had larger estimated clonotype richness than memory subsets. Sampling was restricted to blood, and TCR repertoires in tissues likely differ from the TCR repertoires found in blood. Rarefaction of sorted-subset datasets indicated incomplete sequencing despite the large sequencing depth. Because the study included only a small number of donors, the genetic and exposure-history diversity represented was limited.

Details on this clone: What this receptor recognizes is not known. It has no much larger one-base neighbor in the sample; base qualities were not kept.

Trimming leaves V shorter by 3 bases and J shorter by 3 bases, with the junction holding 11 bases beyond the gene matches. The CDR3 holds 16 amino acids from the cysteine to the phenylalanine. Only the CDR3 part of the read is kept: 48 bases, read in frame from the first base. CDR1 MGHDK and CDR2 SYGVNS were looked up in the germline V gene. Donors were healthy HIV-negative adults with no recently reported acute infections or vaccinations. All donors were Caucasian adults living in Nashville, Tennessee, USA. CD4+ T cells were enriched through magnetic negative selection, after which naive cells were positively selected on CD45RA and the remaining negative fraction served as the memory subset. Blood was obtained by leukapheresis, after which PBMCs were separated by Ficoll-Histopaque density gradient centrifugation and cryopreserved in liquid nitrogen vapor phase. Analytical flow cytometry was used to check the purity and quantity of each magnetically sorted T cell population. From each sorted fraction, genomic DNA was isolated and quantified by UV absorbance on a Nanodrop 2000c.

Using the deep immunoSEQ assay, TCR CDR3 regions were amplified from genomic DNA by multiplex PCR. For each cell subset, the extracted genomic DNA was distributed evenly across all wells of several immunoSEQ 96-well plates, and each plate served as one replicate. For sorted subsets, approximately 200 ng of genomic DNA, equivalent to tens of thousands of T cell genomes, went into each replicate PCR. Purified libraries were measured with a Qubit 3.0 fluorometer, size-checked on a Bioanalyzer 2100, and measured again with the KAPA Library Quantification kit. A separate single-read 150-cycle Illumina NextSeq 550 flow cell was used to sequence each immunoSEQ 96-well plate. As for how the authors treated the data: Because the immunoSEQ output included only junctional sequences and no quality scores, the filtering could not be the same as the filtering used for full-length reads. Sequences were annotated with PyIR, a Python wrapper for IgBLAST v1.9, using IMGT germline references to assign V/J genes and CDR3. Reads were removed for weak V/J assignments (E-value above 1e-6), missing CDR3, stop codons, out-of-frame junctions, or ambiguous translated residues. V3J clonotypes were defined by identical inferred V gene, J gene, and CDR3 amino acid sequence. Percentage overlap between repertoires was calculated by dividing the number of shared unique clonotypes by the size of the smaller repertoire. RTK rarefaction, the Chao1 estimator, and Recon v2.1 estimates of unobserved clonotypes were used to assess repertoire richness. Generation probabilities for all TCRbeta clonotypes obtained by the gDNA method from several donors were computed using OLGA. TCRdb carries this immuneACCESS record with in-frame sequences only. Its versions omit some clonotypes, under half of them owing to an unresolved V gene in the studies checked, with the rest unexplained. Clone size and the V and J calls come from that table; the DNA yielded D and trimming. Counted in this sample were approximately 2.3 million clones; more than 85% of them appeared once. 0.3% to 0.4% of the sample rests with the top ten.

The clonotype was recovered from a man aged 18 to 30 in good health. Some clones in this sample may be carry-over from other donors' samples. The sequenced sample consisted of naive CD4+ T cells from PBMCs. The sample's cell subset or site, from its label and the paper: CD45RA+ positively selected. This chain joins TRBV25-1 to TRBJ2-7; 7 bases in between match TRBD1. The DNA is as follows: TGTGCCAGCAGTGATTACACCGGGACAGCCAACTACGAGCAGTACTTC. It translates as CASSDYTGTANYEQYF.